The 25 T cell receptor beta chains presented below share a single source sample, sequenced in a study of CD8 T cells in ankylosing spondylitis. TCRdb called the 5' RACE reads again in MiXCR, with one record for every CDR3 protein. This table holds 10,000 to 15,000 distinct CDR3 sequences, approximately 3% found once. The sequencing sample was made of blood, either unsorted or a sorted T cell fraction (not recorded which). The receptor source for this set is a male donor with ankylosing spondylitis or in good health (not recorded which).

By sample share, this clonotype is medium-sized. The V and J genes are TRBV9 and TRBJ2-3; 7 bases agree with TRBD1. The CDR3 spans 18 residues. V lost 2 bases, J lost 4 bases, and 16 bases stayed unmatched. Germline CDR1 and CDR2: SGDLS and YYNGEE. The CDR3 coding sequence is TGTGCCAGCAGCGTGGAGGCGGACAGGCGAAGATTCGCAGATACGCAGTATTTT. It yields the protein CASSVEADRRRFADTQYF.

This clonotype was seen many times. The rearrangement uses TRBV9 and TRBJ2-3, with 11 bases aligning to TRBD2. V lost 3 bases, J lost 0 bases, and 12 bases stayed unmatched. The CDR3 length is 19 residues. CDR1 SGDLS and CDR2 YYNGEE come from the germline V gene. The CDR3 bases are TGTGCCAGCAGCGCCCCAACGGGACTAGCGGTTACTAGCACAGATACGCAGTATTTT. It specifies CASSAPTGLAVTSTDTQYF.

This clonotype has ten or more counts. This chain connects TRBV9 to TRBJ2-1; D possibly matches TRBD1 or TRBD2 (5 bases each). The CDR3 spans 15 residues. Per the germline V gene, CDR1 is SGDLS and CDR2 is YYNGEE. The V end was cut by 1 base, the J end by 0 bases, with 8 bases between. CDR3: CASSVMGDSYNEQFF. CDR3 nucleotides: TGTGCCAGCAGCGTAATGGGGGACTCCTACAATGAGCAGTTCTTC. The complete variable domain, with remaining parts taken from reference TRBV9 and TRBJ2-1, reads DSGVTQTPKHLITATGQRVTLRCSPRSGDLSVYWYQQSLDQGLQFLIQYYNGEERAKGNILERFSAQQFPDLHSELNLSSLELGDSALYFCASSVMGDSYNEQFFGPGTRLTVL.

Many counts were recorded for this clonotype. This rearrangement joins TRBV9 to TRBJ2-1, with 14 positions matching TRBD2. With V trimmed by 2 bases and J by 9 bases, 4 bases remained unmatched. The germline gives CDR1 SGDLS, CDR2 YYNGEE. The CDR3 runs 15 residues. CDR3 bases: TGTGCCAGCAGCGTGACTAGCGGGGGGGAAGGTGAGCAGTTCTTC. Its protein is CASSVTSGGEGEQFF. The whole variable domain, filled in from reference TRBV9 and TRBJ2-1, reads DSGVTQTPKHLITATGQRVTLRCSPRSGDLSVYWYQQSLDQGLQFLIQYYNGEERAKGNILERFSAQQFPDLHSELNLSSLELGDSALYFCASSVTSGGEGEQFFGPGTRLTVL.

Sample share makes this clonotype medium-sized. The rearrangement uses TRBV9 and TRBJ2-5; D gene ambiguous. V lost 7 bases and J 3 bases, leaving 13 bases between the germline ends. The CDR3 sequence is 13 residues long. Looked up from germline, CDR1 is SGDLS and CDR2 is YYNGEE. The DNA of the CDR3 is TGTGCCAGCTCAGATCTCGGCGAAGAGACCCAGTACTTC. It codes for CASSDLGEETQYF.

This clonotype has at least ten counts. The rearrangement links TRBV9 to TRBJ2-7; D gene uncertain. Germline lookup yields CDR1 SGDLS and CDR2 YYNGEE. The CDR3 loop spans 15 amino acids. V was clipped by 0 bases and J by 0 bases, with 10 bases between them. CDR3 DNA: TGTGCCAGCAGCGTAGGAGGTCAGCCCTCCTACGAGCAGTACTTC. Encoded protein: CASSVGGQPSYEQYF.

This clonotype was recorded many times. The chain combines TRBV9 with TRBJ2-5; 9 bases map to TRBD1. Germline V CDR1 and CDR2: SGDLS, YYNGEE. V was clipped by 0 bases and J by 2 bases; unmatched bases: 2. The CDR3 spans 15 residues. The DNA for the CDR3 is TGTGCCAGCAGCGTAGACAGGGGGCCTCAAGAGACCCAGTACTTC. Translation: CASSVDRGPQETQYF.

In this sample, this clonotype turned up many times. This chain uses TRBV9 with TRBJ2-5; D possibly matches TRBD1 or TRBD2 (5 bases each). The V end lost 2 bases, the J end lost 2 bases, and 13 bases lay between the germline ends. The CDR3 spans 15 residues. CDR1 and CDR2 (germline): SGDLS, YYNGEE. The CDR3 spells CASSVGGWGQETQYF. The DNA for the CDR3 is TGTGCCAGCAGCGTGGGCGGGTGGGGGCAAGAGACCCAGTACTTC.

This clonotype was counted at least ten times. This chain uses TRBV9 with TRBJ1-4; 8 bases fit TRBD1. The J segment lost 4 bases and the V segment lost 5 bases, leaving 10 bases of the junction unmatched. Germline CDR1 SGDLS, CDR2 YYNGEE. The CDR3 loop spans 16 amino acids. The CDR3, as DNA: TGTGCCAGCAGTATCCGGACAGGGCAGGTTAATGAAAAACTGTTTTTT. Translating gives CASSIRTGQVNEKLFF.

By its share, this clonotype is large. CDR3 loop: CASSVAPTTGANVLTF. In DNA form, the CDR3 reads TGTGCCAGCAGCGTAGCCCCCACTACTGGGGCCAACGTCCTGACTTTC. This rearrangement joins TRBV9 to TRBJ2-6; D not certain. V was clipped by 0 bases and J by 2 bases, with 9 bases between them. CDR1 is SGDLS and CDR2 is YYNGEE in the germline V gene. CDR3 length: 16 residues.

This clonotype was picked up many times. The CDR3 sequence is CASSEGQGRQPQHF. Written as DNA, the CDR3 is TGTGCCAGCAGCGAGGGACAGGGACGACAGCCCCAGCATTTT. J is TRBJ1-5 and V is TRBV9, with 9 bases identical to TRBD1. V gave up 3 bases and J gave up 7 bases; unmatched junction bases: 5. This CDR3 region has 14 residues. CDR1 SGDLS and CDR2 YYNGEE come from the germline V gene.

This clonotype was recorded at least ten times. This chain joins TRBV9 and TRBJ2-1; 7 bases are a match to TRBD2. CDR1 and CDR2 (germline): SGDLS, YYNGEE. V lost 1 base and J lost 2; bases outside the gene matches: 6. This CDR3 spans 16 amino acids. The CDR3 sequence is CASSVLSGRTYNEQFF. As DNA, the CDR3 is TGTGCCAGCAGCGTATTGTCCGGGAGGACCTACAATGAGCAGTTCTTC. Full variable domain (missing parts from reference TRBV9 and TRBJ2-1): DSGVTQTPKHLITATGQRVTLRCSPRSGDLSVYWYQQSLDQGLQFLIQYYNGEERAKGNILERFSAQQFPDLHSELNLSSLELGDSALYFCASSVLSGRTYNEQFFGPGTRLTVL.

The sample holds many counts of this clonotype. V is TRBV9 and J is TRBJ2-1, with D unclear. Trimming took off 0 bases at V and 0 bases at J, with 13 bases between the two ends. The CDR3 loop spans 17 amino acids. Germline loops: CDR1 SGDLS, CDR2 YYNGEE. CDR3 DNA: TGTGCCAGCAGCGTAGTCGGTAGCCGTACCTCCTACAATGAGCAGTTCTTC. Translating it yields CASSVVGSRTSYNEQFF.

This clonotype came up many times. J is TRBJ1-2 and V is TRBV9; D is unclear. The ends were cut back, 3 bases at V and 5 bases at J, with 11 bases in the middle. Looked up from germline, CDR1 is SGDLS and CDR2 is YYNGEE. The CDR3 has 13 amino acids. CDR3 sequence (DNA): TGTGCCAGCAGCGCCGAGGGATTATATGGCTACACCTTC. This gives the protein CASSAEGLYGYTF.

This clonotype was seen repeatedly, ten times or more. The CDR3 DNA is TGTGCCAGCAGCCCGAGGACAGGGTTGTACGAGCAGTACTTC. Its translation: CASSPRTGLYEQYF. The chain recombines TRBV9 with TRBJ2-7, with 8 bases that match TRBD1. V was clipped by 4 bases and J by 4 bases; unmatched bases: 7. CDR3 size: 14 residues. Germline CDR1 reads SGDLS; CDR2 reads YYNGEE. Using reference TRBV9 and TRBJ2-7 for the parts outside the CDR3, the full variable domain is DSGVTQTPKHLITATGQRVTLRCSPRSGDLSVYWYQQSLDQGLQFLIQYYNGEERAKGNILERFSAQQFPDLHSELNLSSLELGDSALYFCASSPRTGLYEQYFGPGTRLTVT.

This clonotype was seen repeatedly, ten times or more. The CDR3 nucleotides are TGTGCCAGCAGCGTAGTTGGGGCAGGCACAGATACGCAGTATTTT. This encodes CASSVVGAGTDTQYF. The chain combines TRBV9 with TRBJ2-3; TRBD1 might be the D (5 bases). The V and J ends lost 0 bases and 1 base respectively, with 9 bases between them. The V gene's germline CDR1 is SGDLS and CDR2 YYNGEE. CDR3 length equals 15 residues. The whole variable domain, remainder taken from reference TRBV9 and TRBJ2-3, is DSGVTQTPKHLITATGQRVTLRCSPRSGDLSVYWYQQSLDQGLQFLIQYYNGEERAKGNILERFSAQQFPDLHSELNLSSLELGDSALYFCASSVVGAGTDTQYFGPGTRLTVL.

Many counts were recorded for this clonotype. The chain joins TRBV9 to TRBJ2-3; 9 nucleotides line up with TRBD2. The V gene's germline CDR1 is SGDLS and CDR2 YYNGEE. Trimming cost V 3 bases and J 4 bases; bases outside gene matches: 12. The CDR3 covers 17 residues. The CDR3 protein is CASSALAGMVTADTQYF. CDR3 sequence (DNA): TGTGCCAGCAGCGCCCTAGCGGGGATGGTCACCGCAGATACGCAGTATTTT.

This clonotype ranks as medium-sized. The rearrangement links TRBV9 to TRBJ1-2; D is perhaps TRBD1 (6 bases). Germline CDR1 is SGDLS and CDR2 is YYNGEE. CDR3 length equals 16 residues. V was trimmed by 3 bases and J by 2 bases, leaving 17 bases between them. The CDR3 DNA sequence: TGTGCCAGCAGCGGTGGGACGCTCCAGGGGAACTATGGCTACACCTTC. Amino acids: CASSGGTLQGNYGYTF.

The table lists this clonotype with many counts. The chain has TRBV9 and TRBJ2-2; 7 bases map to TRBD1. Germline-derived CDR1 and CDR2 are SGDLS and YYNGEE. The junction had 7 bases not matched to a gene; V was cut back by 0 bases and J by 8 bases. The CDR3 runs 15 residues. The CDR3 nucleotides are TGTGCCAGCAGCGTAGGCGCAGGGGGTACAGGGGAGCTGTTTTTT. Translating it yields CASSVGAGGTGELFF.

In this sample, this clonotype is medium-sized (0.01 to 0.1%). The V gene is TRBV9, the J gene TRBJ1-3; D is perhaps TRBD1 (5 bases). The CDR3 consists of 13 residues. CDR1 and CDR2 (germline): SGDLS, YYNGEE. V lost 0 bases to trimming and J lost 15 bases, with 16 bases between them. CDR3 DNA sequence: TGTGCCAGCAGCGTAGACGTGGGGCCGGTGAAATATTTT. Translated, it gives CASSVDVGPVKYF. The full variable domain, rest sourced from reference TRBV9 and TRBJ1-3, is DSGVTQTPKHLITATGQRVTLRCSPRSGDLSVYWYQQSLDQGLQFLIQYYNGEERAKGNILERFSAQQFPDLHSELNLSSLELGDSALYFCASSVDVGPVKYFGEGSWLTVV.

Ten or more counts support this clonotype. V and J are TRBV9 and TRBJ2-1, with D possibly being TRBD1 (5 bases). The CDR3 runs to 14 residues. CDR1 and CDR2 (germline): SGDLS, YYNGEE. V was clipped by 0 bases and J by 13 bases, with 17 bases between them. CDR3 in amino acids: CASSVDLVAGQQFF. The DNA for the CDR3 is TGTGCCAGCAGCGTAGATTTGGTGGCAGGGCAACAGTTCTTC.

The chain's CDR3 is CASSVANYHTDTQYF. The CDR3 DNA sequence: TGTGCCAGCAGCGTAGCAAACTACCACACAGATACGCAGTATTTT. V and J are TRBV9 and TRBJ2-3; D is undetermined. CDR3 length equals 15 residues. Trimming took off 0 bases at V and 2 bases at J, with 10 bases between the two ends. Germline CDR1 and CDR2: SGDLS and YYNGEE.

This clonotype was recorded many times. V gene TRBV9 combines with J gene TRBJ1-1, with 7 bases aligning to TRBD1. This CDR3 is 15 amino acids long. Trimming removed 4 bases from V and 0 bases from J; junction bases left unmatched: 6. Germline assignment: CDR1 SGDLS and CDR2 YYNGEE. The DNA of the CDR3 is TGTGCCAGCAGCACCTTTGACAGGGTGAACACTGAAGCTTTCTTT. It encodes CASSTFDRVNTEAFF. The full variable domain, rest sourced from reference TRBV9 and TRBJ1-1, is DSGVTQTPKHLITATGQRVTLRCSPRSGDLSVYWYQQSLDQGLQFLIQYYNGEERAKGNILERFSAQQFPDLHSELNLSSLELGDSALYFCASSTFDRVNTEAFFGQGTRLTVV.

This clonotype appeared many times. This chain links TRBV9 with TRBJ2-7; TRBD1 matches 8 bases. The CDR3 extends over 15 amino acids. CDR1 and CDR2 from the germline V gene are SGDLS and YYNGEE. Trimming removed 0 bases from V and 3 bases from J; junction bases left unmatched: 5. Written as DNA, the CDR3 is TGTGCCAGCAGCGTAGGGGCAGGGGGCGTCTACGAGCAGTACTTC. It translates to CASSVGAGGVYEQYF.

Ten or more counts support this clonotype. The chain employs TRBV9 and TRBJ2-1; D unresolved. The CDR3 runs 17 residues. The V gene's germline CDR1 is SGDLS and CDR2 YYNGEE. Trimming took off 2 bases at V and 1 base at J, with 16 bases between the two ends. The DNA for the CDR3 is TGTGCCAGCAGCGTGGAGTTGGGATTGGGGTCCTACAATGAGCAGTTCTTC. This gives the protein CASSVELGLGSYNEQFF.